Shown below are 30 T cell receptor beta chains from a single sample sequenced in a study of CD8 T cells in Susac syndrome. Reverse transcription of 0.5 to 1 ug RNA was performed with random hexamers. Each CDR3 protein is one row after TCRdb ran MiXCR on the immunoSEQ multiplex PCR reads. Seen here are some 150,000 distinct CDR3 sequences, nearly 97% observed once, and the top ten hold about 0.15%. The specimen was CD8+ T cells from PBMCs. The receptors shown here come from a human donor with multiple sclerosis.

J is TRBJ2-5 and V is TRBV29-1, with D tentatively TRBD1 (6 bases). Germline V gene data show CDR1 as SQVTM and CDR2 as ANQGSEA. This CDR3 comprises 17 residues. V shed 3 bases and J shed 1 base, with 21 bases lying between them. CDR3 region: CSVDIWGPGRFQETQYF. The DNA for the CDR3 is TGCAGCGTTGATATTTGGGGGCCGGGTCGGTTCCAAGAGACCCAGTACTTC.

V gene TRBV30 combines with J gene TRBJ1-1, with D perhaps TRBD1 (5 bases). This CDR3 is 13 amino acids long. Trimming left V 5 bases short and J 4 bases short, with 14 bases between. CDR1 is GTSNPN, CDR2 SVGIG, per germline (reference sequence). In DNA form, the CDR3 reads TGTGCCTGGGGAGACTGGGGCGGCACTGAAGCTTTCTTT. Residues: CAWGDWGGTEAFF.

V gene TRBV30 combines with J gene TRBJ2-1, with TRBD1 as a possible D gene (6 bases). Per the germline V gene, CDR1 is GTSNPN and CDR2 is SVGIG (reference sequence). The CDR3 contains 13 residues. The V gene lost 1 base and the J gene lost 8 bases, with 12 bases spanning the gap. This CDR3 reads CAWSGDIGDEQFF. In DNA form, the CDR3 reads TGTGCCTGGAGTGGGGACATAGGAGATGAGCAGTTCTTC.

This sequence joins TRBV7-9 and TRBJ1-1, with D perhaps TRBD1 (5 bases). The germline V gene encodes CDR1 SEHNR and CDR2 FQNEAQ (reference sequence). The germline V and J ends were trimmed by 1 base and 10 bases, with 19 bases remaining between them. The CDR3 runs to 15 residues. The CDR3 protein is CASSLEPADGAGAFF. For the CDR3, the DNA is TGTGCCAGCAGCTTAGAGCCTGCTGATGGGGCGGGAGCTTTCTTT.

This clonotype showed up just once. The chain has TRBV6-5 and TRBJ2-7; D call uncertain. This CDR3 comprises 14 residues. Trimming removed 4 bases from V and 4 bases from J, with 14 bases in between. Germline loops: CDR1 MNHEY, CDR2 SVGAGI. CDR3 protein: CASSFGITGYEQYV. CDR3 in DNA: TGTGCCAGCAGTTTTGGGATCACCGGGTACGAGCAGTACGTC.

V gene TRBV12-3 or TRBV12-4 combines with J gene TRBJ1-1; D remains unclear. V lost 4 bases to trimming and J lost 4 bases, with 1 base between them. CDR3 length equals 10 residues. CDR3 DNA: TGTGCCAGCAGTTCCACTGAAGCTTTCTTT. This sequence encodes CASSSTEAFF.

The rearrangement joins TRBV9 to TRBJ1-5; the match to TRBD1 covers 8 bases. This CDR3 region has 14 residues. The junction had 2 bases not matched to a gene; V was cut back by 3 bases and J by 3 bases. Germline CDR1 is SGDLS and CDR2 is YYNGEE. This CDR3 reads CASSADRANQPQHF. The CDR3 DNA follows: TGTGCCAGCAGCGCGGACAGGGCCAATCAGCCCCAGCATTTT.

This chain uses TRBV29-1 with TRBJ2-1; weak D call: TRBD2 (6 bases). Germline-derived CDR1 and CDR2 are SQVTM and ANQGSEA. Trimming shortened V by 5 bases and J by 4 bases, and 18 bases separated the two germline ends. There are 15 residues in the CDR3. The CDR3 reads CSVMTRLVGYNEQFF. CDR3 bases: TGCAGCGTTATGACGCGACTAGTAGGGTACAATGAGCAGTTCTTC.

V and J are TRBV7-2 and TRBJ2-7; D possibly corresponds to TRBD1 (6 bases). The CDR3 extends over 14 amino acids. In germline, CDR1 is SGHTA, CDR2 FQGNSA. V lost 10 bases and J 5 bases, leaving 21 bases between the germline ends. The CDR3 DNA follows: TGTGCCACTGACCGGGACACAGCAGGTCACGAGCAGTACTTC. Encoded protein: CATDRDTAGHEQYF.

The genes are TRBV6-5 and TRBJ2-1; 9 nucleotides match TRBD2. The CDR3 has 14 amino acids. Germline loops: CDR1 MNHEY, CDR2 SVGAGI. Trimming cost V 7 bases and J 7 bases; bases outside gene matches: 8. This chain's CDR3 is CASNSLAGLNEQFF. The CDR3 DNA reads as TGTGCCAGCAATTCCCTAGCGGGGTTAAATGAGCAGTTCTTC.

V and J are TRBV3-1 and TRBJ2-5; the D gene is possibly TRBD1 (6 bases). The germline V and J ends were trimmed by 0 bases and 3 bases, with 8 bases remaining between them. The CDR3 is 14 residues long. The germline CDR1 and CDR2 sequences are LGHDT and YNNKEL (reference sequence). This CDR3 reads CASSQDHREETQYF. CDR3 in DNA: TGTGCCAGCAGCCAAGATCACAGGGAAGAGACCCAGTACTTC.

The table lists this clonotype with a few counts. V usage is TRBV4-2 and J usage is TRBJ1-2, with 8 bases identical to TRBD1. Germline loops: CDR1 LGHNA, CDR2 YNFKEQ. The V and J ends lost 1 base and 4 bases, in that order; junction bases with no gene match: 8. This CDR3 is 16 amino acids long. This CDR3 is CASSQGLQGDSYGYTF. The CDR3 DNA reads TGTGCCAGCAGCCAAGGCCTACAGGGGGACAGCTATGGCTACACCTTC.

This chain connects TRBV19 to TRBJ2-1; 8 positions match TRBD1. This CDR3 has 15 amino acids. Germline V gene sequence: CDR1 LNHDA, CDR2 SQIVND (reference sequence). V was clipped by 4 bases and J by 5 bases; unmatched bases: 7. CDR3 nucleotides: TGTGCCAGTAGTACGGGGACAGGATCGCACAATGAGCAGTTCTTC. It is translated as CASSTGTGSHNEQFF.

The chain couples TRBV28 to TRBJ2-6; D ambiguous. This CDR3 is 15 amino acids long. CDR1 MDHEN and CDR2 SYDVKM come from the germline V gene. Trimming left V 3 bases short and J 0 bases short, with 6 bases between. The CDR3 reads CASSFHHSGANVLTF. CDR3 in DNA: TGTGCCAGCAGTTTCCACCACTCTGGGGCCAACGTCCTGACTTTC.

J is TRBJ2-3 and V is TRBV13; D remains unclear. Looked up from germline, CDR1 is PRHDT and CDR2 is FYEKMQ (reference sequence). The V gene lost 6 bases and the J gene lost 4 bases, with 8 bases spanning the gap. The CDR3 covers 12 residues. The DNA of the CDR3 is TGTGCCAGCAGGGAACCTGCAGATACGCAGTATTTT. Protein product: CASREPADTQYF.

The chain employs TRBV25-1 and TRBJ2-5, with unresolved D. V lost 3 bases and J 5 bases, leaving 7 bases between the germline ends. Germline CDR1 reads MGHDK; CDR2 reads SYGVNS. The CDR3 runs to 12 residues. The CDR3: CASSDVRETQYF. CDR3 sequence (DNA): TGTGCCAGCAGTGATGTGCGGGAGACCCAGTACTTC.

The chain recombines TRBV27 with TRBJ2-3; 7 nucleotides align to TRBD1. Germline values: CDR1 MNHEY, CDR2 SMNVEV (reference sequence). V lost 5 bases to trimming and J lost 5 bases; unmatched junction nucleotides: 7. This CDR3 has 14 residues. CDR3 coding DNA: TGTGCCAGCAGTCCCGTCGGGACAGAAGATACGCAGTATTTT. Protein: CASSPVGTEDTQYF.

The chain combines TRBV27 with TRBJ2-7, with D perhaps assigned TRBD1 or TRBD2 (6 bases each). Germline loops: CDR1 MNHEY, CDR2 SMNVEV (reference sequence). The CDR3 is 12 residues long. V lost 5 bases, J lost 5 bases, and 10 bases lay in between. The DNA for the CDR3 is TGTGCCAGCAGTATGGGGGGCAACGAGCAGTACTTC. This sequence encodes CASSMGGNEQYF.

The V gene is TRBV12-3 or TRBV12-4, the J gene TRBJ2-1, with D maybe TRBD2 (5 bases). The CDR3 is 12 amino acids. The V end lost 1 base, the J end lost 8 bases, and 6 bases lay between the germline ends. The CDR3: CASSLEGDEQFF. Written as DNA, the CDR3 is TGTGCCAGCAGTTTAGAGGGAGATGAGCAGTTCTTC.

V and J are TRBV20-1 and TRBJ2-3; 10 bases are a match to TRBD1. The CDR3 spans 14 residues. Trimming removed 5 bases from V and 4 bases from J; junction bases left unmatched: 6. Germline loops: CDR1 DFQATT, CDR2 SNEGSKA (reference sequence). CDR3 DNA: TGCAGTGCTTGGAGGGACAGGGGCGCAGATACGCAGTATTTT. As protein: CSAWRDRGADTQYF.

V usage is TRBV27 and J usage is TRBJ1-2; 9 bases line up with TRBD1. The germline V gene encodes CDR1 MNHEY and CDR2 SMNVEV (reference sequence). V shed 7 bases, J shed 4 bases, and the junction held 10 bases outside the gene matches. The CDR3 sequence is 15 residues long. CDR3 sequence reads: CASTLTGGAGYGYTF. Here the CDR3 DNA reads TGTGCCAGCACCCTTACAGGGGGCGCAGGCTATGGCTACACCTTC.

V gene TRBV20-1 combines with J gene TRBJ1-4, with 8 bases aligning to TRBD1. V dropped 8 bases and J dropped 0; count of bases not matched to a gene: 11. CDR1 and CDR2 from the germline V gene are DFQATT and SNEGSKA (reference sequence). This CDR3 has 16 residues. The CDR3 protein is CSPRDRRLATNEKLFF. The DNA of the CDR3 is TGCAGTCCCAGGGACAGGCGACTTGCAACTAATGAAAAACTGTTTTTT.

V gene TRBV29-1 combines with J gene TRBJ1-1; tentative D call: TRBD1 (5 bases). The CDR3 is 15 amino acids. V lost 1 base to trimming and J lost 1 base, with 13 bases between them. Germline loops: CDR1 SQVTM, CDR2 ANQGSEA. CDR3 loop: CSVEGDPDRNTEAFF. The DNA of the CDR3 is TGCAGCGTTGAAGGGGACCCCGACAGGAACACTGAAGCTTTCTTT.

The rearrangement joins TRBV2 to TRBJ1-5; D is uncertain. CDR1 and CDR2 (germline): SNHLY, FYNNEI. The V and J ends lost 2 bases and 4 bases respectively, with 6 bases between them. The CDR3 consists of 13 residues. CDR3 residues: CASSERANQPQHF. In nucleotides, the CDR3 is TGTGCCAGCAGTGAACGAGCAAATCAGCCCCAGCATTTT.

The chain employs TRBV12-3 or TRBV12-4 and TRBJ2-2, with D perhaps assigned TRBD1 or TRBD2 (6 bases each). The CDR3 loop spans 12 amino acids. V was shortened by 11 bases and J by 2 bases, with 9 bases between the two germline ends. CDR3 protein: CAGGPNTGELFF. CDR3 nucleotides: TGTGCCGGGGGGCCAAACACCGGGGAGCTGTTTTTT.

The gene calls are TRBV4-2 and TRBJ2-7; D uncertain. V dropped 1 base and J dropped 7 bases, with 5 bases sitting between them. The CDR3 runs to 11 residues. CDR1 LGHNA and CDR2 YNFKEQ come from the germline V gene. The CDR3 DNA is TGTGCCAGCAGCCAAGGGCGGGAGCAGTACTTC. This encodes CASSQGREQYF.

This chain joins TRBV2 and TRBJ2-5; TRBD2 matches at 11 bases. Germline V gives CDR1 SNHLY, CDR2 FYNNEI. Trimming at V came to 3 bases and at J to 5 bases, leaving 5 bases not matched to a gene. This CDR3 is 15 amino acids long. The CDR3: CASSDTTSGAETQYF. The CDR3 DNA reads as TGTGCCAGCAGTGACACGACTAGCGGGGCGGAGACCCAGTACTTC.

The chain joins TRBV2 to TRBJ1-1; 7 bases line up with TRBD1. The CDR3 extends over 15 amino acids. CDR1 and CDR2 (germline): SNHLY, FYNNEI. Unmatched junction bases numbered 8, after V lost 6 bases and J lost 1 base. This CDR3 is CASSGRGAWNTEAFF. In nucleotides, the CDR3 is TGTGCCAGCAGCGGCAGGGGGGCGTGGAACACTGAAGCTTTCTTT.

The chain uses TRBV20-1 and TRBJ2-7; the D call may be TRBD1 or TRBD2 (7 bases each). Germline values: CDR1 DFQATT, CDR2 SNEGSKA (reference sequence). The length of the CDR3 is 14 residues. V was trimmed by 4 bases and J by 3 bases, leaving 16 bases between them. The DNA of the CDR3 is TGCAGTGCTAACGACAGGGAGGGAGTCTACGAGCAGTACTTC. Its translation: CSANDREGVYEQYF.

This clonotype has a handful of counts. The chain recombines TRBV2 with TRBJ2-1; D is unresolved. CDR3 length: 11 amino acids. V dropped 4 bases and J dropped 7 bases, with 5 bases sitting between them. Per the germline V gene, CDR1 is SNHLY and CDR2 is FYNNEI. The CDR3 sequence is CASSGLNEQFF. The CDR3 DNA sequence: TGTGCCAGCAGTGGACTGAATGAGCAGTTCTTC.